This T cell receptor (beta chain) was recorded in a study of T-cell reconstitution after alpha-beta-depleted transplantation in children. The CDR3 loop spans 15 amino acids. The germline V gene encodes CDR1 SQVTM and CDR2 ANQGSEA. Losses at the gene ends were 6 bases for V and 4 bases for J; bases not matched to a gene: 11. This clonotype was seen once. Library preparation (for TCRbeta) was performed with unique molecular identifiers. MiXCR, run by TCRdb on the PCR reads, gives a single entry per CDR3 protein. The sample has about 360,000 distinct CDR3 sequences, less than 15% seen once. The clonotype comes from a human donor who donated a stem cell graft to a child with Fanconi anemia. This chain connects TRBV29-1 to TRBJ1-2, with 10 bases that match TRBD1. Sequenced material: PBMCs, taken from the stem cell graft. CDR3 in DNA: TGCAGCGTGGCCGGGACAGGGGCCGGGAGCTATGGCTACACCTTC. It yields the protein CSVAGTGAGSYGYTF.